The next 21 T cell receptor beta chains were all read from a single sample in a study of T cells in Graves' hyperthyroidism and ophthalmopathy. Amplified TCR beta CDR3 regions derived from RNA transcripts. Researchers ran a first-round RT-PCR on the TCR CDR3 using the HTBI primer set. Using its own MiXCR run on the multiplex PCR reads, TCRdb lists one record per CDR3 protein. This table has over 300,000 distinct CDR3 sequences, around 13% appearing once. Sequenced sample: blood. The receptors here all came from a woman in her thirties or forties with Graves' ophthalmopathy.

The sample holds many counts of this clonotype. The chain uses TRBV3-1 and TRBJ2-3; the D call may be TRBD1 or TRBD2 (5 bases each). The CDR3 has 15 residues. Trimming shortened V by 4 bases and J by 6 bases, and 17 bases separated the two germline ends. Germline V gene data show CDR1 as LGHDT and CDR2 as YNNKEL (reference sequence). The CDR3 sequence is CASSPGTKSSDTQYF. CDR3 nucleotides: TGTGCCAGCAGCCCCGGGACGAAGAGTTCCGATACGCAGTATTTT.

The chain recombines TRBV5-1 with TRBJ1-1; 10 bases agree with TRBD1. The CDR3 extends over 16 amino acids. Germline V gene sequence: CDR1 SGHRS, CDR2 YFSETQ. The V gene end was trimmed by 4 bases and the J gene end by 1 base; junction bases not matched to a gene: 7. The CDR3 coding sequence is TGCGCCAGCAGCCCGAGGACAGGGGGGGAGAACACTGAAGCTTTCTTT. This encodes CASSPRTGGENTEAFF.

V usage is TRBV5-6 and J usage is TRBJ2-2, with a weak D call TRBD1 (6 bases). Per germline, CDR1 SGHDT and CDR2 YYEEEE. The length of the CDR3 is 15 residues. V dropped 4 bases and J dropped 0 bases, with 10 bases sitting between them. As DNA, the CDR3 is TGTGCCAGCAGCCAAGGGGGACCGAACACCGGGGAGCTGTTTTTT. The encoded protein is CASSQGGPNTGELFF. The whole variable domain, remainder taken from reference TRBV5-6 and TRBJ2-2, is DAGVTQSPTHLIKTRGQQVTLRCSPKSGHDTVSWYQQALGQGPQFIFQYYEEEERQRGNFPDRFSGHQFPNYSSELNVNALLLGDSALYLCASSQGGPNTGELFFGEGSRLTVL.

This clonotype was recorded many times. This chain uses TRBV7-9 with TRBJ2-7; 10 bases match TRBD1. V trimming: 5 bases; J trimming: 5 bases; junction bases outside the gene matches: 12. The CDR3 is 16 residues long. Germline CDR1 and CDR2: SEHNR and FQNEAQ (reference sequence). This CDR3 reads CASSMGEGQGYHEQYF. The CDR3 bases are TGTGCCAGCAGCATGGGGGAGGGACAGGGGTACCACGAGCAGTACTTC.

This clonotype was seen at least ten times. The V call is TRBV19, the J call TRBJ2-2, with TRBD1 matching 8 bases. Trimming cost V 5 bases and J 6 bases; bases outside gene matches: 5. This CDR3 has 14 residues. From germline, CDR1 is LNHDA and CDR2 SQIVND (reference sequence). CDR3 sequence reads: CASSSHRGAGELFF. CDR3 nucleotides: TGTGCCAGTAGTTCCCACAGGGGGGCCGGGGAGCTGTTTTTT.

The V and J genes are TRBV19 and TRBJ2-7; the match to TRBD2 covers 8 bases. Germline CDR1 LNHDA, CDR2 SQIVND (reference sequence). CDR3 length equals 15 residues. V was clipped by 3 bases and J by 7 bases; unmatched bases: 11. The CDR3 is CASSIQWRGVGEQYF. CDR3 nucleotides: TGTGCCAGTAGTATCCAATGGCGGGGGGTCGGAGAGCAGTACTTC.

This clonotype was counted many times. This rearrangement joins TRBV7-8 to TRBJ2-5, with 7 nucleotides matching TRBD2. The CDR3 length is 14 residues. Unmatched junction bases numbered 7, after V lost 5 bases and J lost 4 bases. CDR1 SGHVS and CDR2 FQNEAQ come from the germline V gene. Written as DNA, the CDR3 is TGTGCCAGCAGCGCGACTAGCTTCTCAGAGACCCAGTACTTC. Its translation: CASSATSFSETQYF.

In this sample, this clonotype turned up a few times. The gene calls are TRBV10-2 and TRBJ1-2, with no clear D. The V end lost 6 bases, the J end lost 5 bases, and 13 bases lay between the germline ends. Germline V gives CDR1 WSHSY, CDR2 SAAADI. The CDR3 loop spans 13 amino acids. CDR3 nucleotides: TGCGCCAGCAGGGACGGGATAGGGTATGGCTACACCTTC. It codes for CASRDGIGYGYTF.

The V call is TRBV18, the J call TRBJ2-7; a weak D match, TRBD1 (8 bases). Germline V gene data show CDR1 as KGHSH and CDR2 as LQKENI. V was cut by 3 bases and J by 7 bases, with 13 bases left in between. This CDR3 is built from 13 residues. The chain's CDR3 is CASSPDRGLEQYF. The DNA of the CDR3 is TGTGCCAGCTCACCTGACAGGGGACTAGAGCAGTACTTC.

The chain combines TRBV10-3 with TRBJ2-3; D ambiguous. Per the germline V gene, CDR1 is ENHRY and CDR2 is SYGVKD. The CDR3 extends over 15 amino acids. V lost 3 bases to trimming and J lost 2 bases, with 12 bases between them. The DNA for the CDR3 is TGTGCCATCAGTGACGATAAGACCCACACAGATACGCAGTATTTT. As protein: CAISDDKTHTDTQYF.

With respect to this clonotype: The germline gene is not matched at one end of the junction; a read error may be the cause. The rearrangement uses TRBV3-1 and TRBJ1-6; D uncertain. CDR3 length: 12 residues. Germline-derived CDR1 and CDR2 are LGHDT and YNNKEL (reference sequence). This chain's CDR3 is CASTQHSSPLHF. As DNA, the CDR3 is TGTGCCAGCACCCAACACAGCTCACCCCTCCACTTT.

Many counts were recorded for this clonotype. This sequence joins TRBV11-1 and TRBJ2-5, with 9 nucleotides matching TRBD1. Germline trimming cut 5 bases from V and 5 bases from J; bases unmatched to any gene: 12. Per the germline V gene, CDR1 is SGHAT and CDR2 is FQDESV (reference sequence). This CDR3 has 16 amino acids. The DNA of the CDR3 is TGTGCCAGCAGCCGATCGACAGGGGGATTAGGCGAGACCCAGTACTTC. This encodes CASSRSTGGLGETQYF. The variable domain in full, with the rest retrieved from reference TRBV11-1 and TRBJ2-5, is EAEVAQSPRYKITEKSQAVAFWCDPISGHATLYWYRQILGQGPELLVQFQDESVVDDSQLPKDRFSAERLKGVDSTLKIQPAELGDSAMYLCASSRSTGGLGETQYFGPGTRLLVL.

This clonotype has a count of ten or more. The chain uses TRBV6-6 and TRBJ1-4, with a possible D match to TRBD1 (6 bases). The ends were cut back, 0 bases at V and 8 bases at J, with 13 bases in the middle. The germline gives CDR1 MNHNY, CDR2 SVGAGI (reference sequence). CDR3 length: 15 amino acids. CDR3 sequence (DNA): TGTGCCAGCAGTTACTCGAACAGGGAGGAGGAAAAACTGTTTTTT. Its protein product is CASSYSNREEEKLFF.

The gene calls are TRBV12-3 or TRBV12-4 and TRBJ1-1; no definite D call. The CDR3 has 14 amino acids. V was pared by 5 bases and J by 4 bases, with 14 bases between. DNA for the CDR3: TGTGCCAGCAGTCTTACTGGGGTTCGCACTGAAGCTTTCTTT. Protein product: CASSLTGVRTEAFF.

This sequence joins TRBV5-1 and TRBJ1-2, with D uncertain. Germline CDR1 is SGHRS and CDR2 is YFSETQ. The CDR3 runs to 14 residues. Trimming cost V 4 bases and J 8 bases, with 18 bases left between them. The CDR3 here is CASSRPPYSDGYTF. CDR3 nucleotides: TGCGCCAGCAGCAGGCCTCCTTACAGTGACGGCTACACCTTC.

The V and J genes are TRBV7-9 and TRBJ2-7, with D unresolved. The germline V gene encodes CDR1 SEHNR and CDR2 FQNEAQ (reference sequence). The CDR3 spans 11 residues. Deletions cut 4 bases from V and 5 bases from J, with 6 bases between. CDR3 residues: CASSSWDEQYF. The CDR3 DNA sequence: TGTGCCAGCAGCTCGTGGGACGAGCAGTACTTC.

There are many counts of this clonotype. In DNA form, the CDR3 reads TGTGCCAGCAGTAGGGTTAGTACCTACGAGCAGTACTTC. Translation: CASSRVSTYEQYF. The chain carries TRBV28 and TRBJ2-7; D remains unclear. The germline gives CDR1 MDHEN, CDR2 SYDVKM. The CDR3 runs to 13 residues. With 5 bases removed from V and 2 bases from J, the gap between germline ends came to 10 bases.

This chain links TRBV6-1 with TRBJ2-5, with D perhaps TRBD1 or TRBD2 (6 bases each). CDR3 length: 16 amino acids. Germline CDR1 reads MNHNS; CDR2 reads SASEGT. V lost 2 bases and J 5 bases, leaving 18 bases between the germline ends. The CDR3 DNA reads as TGTGCCAGCAGTGAACTCCGGAGGGGGTCCGGGGAGACCCAGTACTTC. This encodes CASSELRRGSGETQYF.

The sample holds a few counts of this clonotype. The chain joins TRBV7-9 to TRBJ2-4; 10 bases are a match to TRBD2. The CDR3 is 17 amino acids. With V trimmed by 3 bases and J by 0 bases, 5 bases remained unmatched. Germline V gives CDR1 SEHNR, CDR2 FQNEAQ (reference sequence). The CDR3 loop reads CASSLLAGDLAKNIQYF. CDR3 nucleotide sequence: TGTGCCAGCAGCTTGCTAGCGGGGGACCTAGCCAAAAACATTCAGTACTTC.

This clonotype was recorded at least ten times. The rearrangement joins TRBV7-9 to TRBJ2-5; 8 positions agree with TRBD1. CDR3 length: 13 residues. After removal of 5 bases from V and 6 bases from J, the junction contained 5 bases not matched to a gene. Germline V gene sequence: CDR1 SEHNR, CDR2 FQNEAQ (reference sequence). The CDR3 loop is CASSPDRGKTQYF. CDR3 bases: TGTGCCAGCAGCCCCGACAGGGGAAAGACCCAGTACTTC.

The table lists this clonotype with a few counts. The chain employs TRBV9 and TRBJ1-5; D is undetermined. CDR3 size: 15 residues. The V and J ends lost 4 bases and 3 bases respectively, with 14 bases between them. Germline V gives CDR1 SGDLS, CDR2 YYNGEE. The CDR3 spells CASSPNPGINQPQHF. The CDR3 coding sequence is TGTGCCAGCAGCCCTAACCCAGGAATCAATCAGCCCCAGCATTTT.